This is a list of T cell receptor beta chains from one sample in a study of beta chain features in type 1 diabetes. Profiled with immunoSEQ multiplex PCR; TCRdb holds only in-frame clones, not every one. The repertoire holds more than 300,000 clones, with more than 12% as singletons. Sequenced input: naive CD4+ T cells from blood. The source is a young woman in good health. The CDR3 runs from the conserved cysteine through the conserved F or W. The order of the fields is V gene, J gene, D gene, clone size, CDR3 DNA, CDR3 protein. The D gene is left open where the match is weak. Size is stated for part of the rows, as once, few or many counts, or as a class when the clone is expanded.

>TRBV5-4|TRBJ2-3|-|-
TGTGCCAGCAGCAAAACCTTAAGTATGGCACCTAGCACAGATACGCAGTATTTT
CASSKTLSMAPSTDTQYF
>TRBV19|TRBJ1-5|-|few
TGTGCCAGTAGTATCAGGGGCAATCAGCCCCAGCATTTT
CASSIRGNQPQHF
>TRBV2|TRBJ1-2|-|-
TGTGCCAGCAGTGAGTCGGAGACGGGAAGATCCTATGGCTACACCTTC
CASSESETGRSYGYTF
>TRBV20-1|TRBJ2-3|-|-
TGCAGTGCTGAGGCAGATACGCAGTATTTT
CSAEADTQYF
>TRBV5-1|TRBJ2-3|-|few
TGCGCCAGCAGCTCGGGGGGCAGCATGGATACGCAGTATTTT
CASSSGGSMDTQYF
>TRBV7-9|TRBJ1-2|-|-
TGTGCCAGCAGCCCACAAGGGGACTATGGCTACACCTTC
CASSPQGDYGYTF
>TRBV15|TRBJ2-1|-|-
TGTGCCACCAGCAGAGATCCCGGTCTACACAATGAGCAGTTCTTC
CATSRDPGLHNEQFF
>TRBV30|TRBJ2-7|TRBD2|few
TGTGCCTGGAGTTCCCTAGCGGGGATGGAAGTCCCCCACGAGCAGTACTTC
CAWSSLAGMEVPHEQYF
>TRBV12-5|TRBJ2-5|TRBD1|-
TGTGCTAGTGCCAAAGGGGGCATTAGGGAGACCCAGTACTTC
CASAKGGIRETQYF
>TRBV5-4|TRBJ2-5|TRBD2|few
TGTGCCAGCAGCTTGTTGAGCGGGGAAGAGACCCAGTACTTC
CASSLLSGEETQYF
>TRBV5-1|TRBJ2-1|-|few
TGCGCCAGCAGCTTGAAAGTCGGGGGGCTAGGTGAGCAGTTCTTC
CASSLKVGGLGEQFF
>TRBV7-2|TRBJ2-1|-|-
TGTGCCAGCAGCTTAGCTCTTCCCAATGAGCAGTTCTTC
CASSLALPNEQFF
>TRBV12-5|TRBJ2-5|-|-
TGTGCTAGTGGTTTGGGGACAAGGGGTTCGGAGACCCAGTACTTC
CASGLGTRGSETQYF
>TRBV9|TRBJ2-3|TRBD2|-
TGTGCCAGCAGCGTAGCTAGTGGGACTAGCGGGAGGGTATTAACAGATACGCAGTATTTT
CASSVASGTSGRVLTDTQYF
>TRBV4-2|TRBJ1-4|-|-
TGTGCCAGCAGCCAGGTTGACACGACTAATGAAAAACTGTTTTTT
CASSQVDTTNEKLFF
>TRBV7-9|TRBJ1-1|-|few
TGTGCCAGCAGCTTAGGGCCCCGGGGGTTACAAGGAGCTTTCTTT
CASSLGPRGLQGAFF
>TRBV7-3|TRBJ1-3|-|few
TGTGCCAGCAGCTTAACCCCTGGTAGCTCTGGAAACACCATATATTTT
CASSLTPGSSGNTIYF
>TRBV4-2|TRBJ1-2|TRBD1|-
TGTGCCAGCAGCCAAGAGGCGGGGACAGTGCTCTATGGCTACACCTTC
CASSQEAGTVLYGYTF
>TRBV27|TRBJ1-2|-|-
TGTGCCAGCAGTTTACTTCGGCAGGGAAGTGGCTACACCTTC
CASSLLRQGSGYTF
>TRBV5-5|TRBJ2-4|TRBD1|-
TGTGCCAGCAGCTCCTCCGGACAGGGAAACATTCAGTACTTC
CASSSSGQGNIQYF
>TRBV19|TRBJ2-5|-|-
TGTGCCAGTAGTACAGCCCAGCGTGAGACCCAGTACTTC
CASSTAQRETQYF
>TRBV11-2|TRBJ2-1|TRBD2|few
TGTGCCAGCAGCCGCGGGGGGGGCGGGAGGCCCTACAATGAGCAGTTCTTC
CASSRGGGGRPYNEQFF
>TRBV11-2|TRBJ2-5|TRBD2|-
TGTGCCAGCAGCTTAGATCAGGGACTAGCGGGACTAGAGACCCAGTACTTC
CASSLDQGLAGLETQYF
>TRBV4-1|TRBJ2-4|-|few
TGCGCCAGCAGCCAAGATCCTCCGGAGGCCAGATACTTC
CASSQDPPEARYF
>TRBV23-1|TRBJ1-2|TRBD1|few
TGCGCCAGCAGTCCCTTAGGGACAGAAGAAAACTATGGCTACACCTTC
CASSPLGTEENYGYTF
>TRBV30|TRBJ2-3|TRBD2|few
TGTGCCTGGGGAGCTGGTAGCGGGCCAGATACGCAGTATTTT
CAWGAGSGPDTQYF
>TRBV7-9|TRBJ2-3|-|-
TGTGCCAGCAGCTTAGCCGGGATATCGGCAGATACGCAGTATTTT
CASSLAGISADTQYF
>TRBV20-1|TRBJ2-7|-|few
TGCAGTGCTATCAACTCCTACGAGCAGTACTTC
CSAINSYEQYF
>TRBV5-1|TRBJ2-6|TRBD1|-
TGCGCCAGCAGCTTGACAGGGGTTCTTGGGGCCAACGTCCTGACTTTC
CASSLTGVLGANVLTF
>TRBV28|TRBJ2-5|-|-
TGTGCCAGCAGTTCCCGACCGACCCTATCAGGGACCCAGTACTTC
CASSSRPTLSGTQYF
>TRBV9|TRBJ2-3|TRBD2|few
TGTGCCAGCAGTCACGGACTAGGGATGAATACGCAGTATTTT
CASSHGLGMNTQYF
>TRBV5-1|TRBJ2-1|TRBD1|few
TGCGCCAGCAGCCTTCGGACAGGGAGCTACAATGAGCAGTTCTTC
CASSLRTGSYNEQFF
>TRBV27|TRBJ1-1|TRBD1|-
TGTGCCATCAGTTCCGGGACAGGCAGGTCTGAAGCTTTCTTT
CAISSGTGRSEAFF
>TRBV2|TRBJ1-2|-|-
TGTGCCAGCAGTGAAGTGGGGGCTGGCTACACCTTC
CASSEVGAGYTF
>TRBV29-1|TRBJ2-3|TRBD2|few
TGCAGCTGGAGCGGGACTAACACAGATACGCAGTATTTT
CSWSGTNTDTQYF
>TRBV30|TRBJ1-5|-|-
TGTGCCTGGACCCCCGGGACATGGAGCAATCAGCCCCAGCATTTT
CAWTPGTWSNQPQHF
>TRBV7-9|TRBJ2-3|-|few
TGTGCCAGCAGCTTAACCACTAGCACAGATACGCAGTATTTT
CASSLTTSTDTQYF